This T cell receptor beta chain appears in the sequencing data of a study of OX40 agonist ivuxolimab in advanced cancers. Sequencing used immunoSEQ multiplex PCR; TCRdb keeps in-frame clones, though not all of them. The sample carries about 62,000 clones, around 85% recorded once. At baseline, cycle 4 day 1, and cycle 7 day 1, blood was sampled. Turning to this clone: Antigen unknown.

General study findings and limits: With doses of 0.1 to 3.0 mg/kg, CD4+ and CD8+ blood T cells had undergone clonal expansion by week 6.

Germline V gives CDR1 SQVTM, CDR2 ANQGSEA. The V end lost 8 bases, the J end lost 7 bases, and 12 bases lay between the germline ends. CDR3 length equals 11 residues. The TCR comes from an adult with an advanced solid tumor such as melanoma, head and neck, liver or kidney cancer. Sample: CD4+ or CD8+ T cells sorted from blood, taken in a trial of the OX40 agonist ivuxolimab. The chain carries TRBV29-1 and TRBJ2-1; a possible D gene is TRBD1 (6 bases). The CDR3 loop reads CSSRGGNEQFF. CDR3 in DNA: TGCAGCTCCAGGGGTGGGAATGAGCAGTTCTTC.